Described below is a single TCR beta chain sequence and its context. Its antigen is unknown. The data derive from a study of cytomegalovirus exposure and HLA in healthy donors. General study points: The study found most TCR sequences rare, yet found some public TCRs in many donors. In vitro confirmation showed three CMV-associated chains to be CMV antigen specific.

The PCR was carried out with 60 Vbeta primers and 13 Jbeta primers. Here immunoSEQ multiplex PCR was the method, and the copy in TCRdb shows in-frame clones only, minus some. The sample lists over 95,000 clones; about 80% were seen once. The TCR originated in a man aged 40-55 years in good health and CMV-seronegative. Sequencing input: PBMCs.

CDR3 bases: TGTGCCTGGAGTTCGGTCACCGGGGAGCTGTTTTTT. Its protein product is CAWSSVTGELFF. The chain couples TRBV30 to TRBJ2-2; D call uncertain. This CDR3 is built from 12 residues. CDR1 is GTSNPN and CDR2 is SVGIG in the germline V gene (reference sequence). V lost 2 bases and J 4 bases, leaving 5 bases between the germline ends.